This T cell receptor (beta chain) came from a study of shared clonotypes between healthy human individuals. Regarding the study as a whole: Compared with memory subsets, naive subsets generally had larger estimated richness.

Replicate PCRs run on sorted subsets employed approximately 0.2 ug DNA, around 27,000 T cell genomes. Sequencing was performed with immunoSEQ multiplex PCR; in TCRdb, only in-frame clones are kept and a portion is missing. This repertoire shows 330,000 or so clones, around two thirds found once; its top ten account for under 13%. The CDR3 contains 9 residues. Trimming pared 9 bases from V and 8 bases from J, leaving 7 bases between. CDR1 SNHLY and CDR2 FYNNEI come from the germline V gene. All the donors were Caucasian adults who lived in Nashville, Tennessee. CD45RA+ naive and CD45RA-negative memory subsets were separated from CD4+ cells. This clone was counted a single time. Antigen: not known.

The TCR originated in a man younger than 40 in good health. Sequencing used memory CD4+ T cells sorted from blood. As for subset: CD45RA-negative fraction. The chain links TRBV2 to TRBJ1-2; D is unclear. CDR3 DNA: TGTGCCAGGAGTTGGGGCTACACCTTC. It codes for CARSWGYTF. The full variable domain, in which reference TRBV2 and TRBJ1-2 provide the parts outside the CDR3, is EPEVTQTPSHQVTQMGQEVILRCVPISNHLYFYWYRQILGQKVEFLVSFYNNEISEKSEIFDDQFSVERPDGSNFTLKIRSTKLEDSAMYFCARSWGYTFGSGTRLTVV.